The T cell receptor (beta chain) under discussion was sequenced for a study of OX40 agonist ivuxolimab in advanced cancers. Remarks on this clone: Its matching antigen is unknown.

Study-wide results and caveats: On average, a greater number of expanded clones characterised CD8+ T cells relative to CD4+.

This CDR3 spans 15 amino acids. V lost 6 bases and J 1 base, leaving 15 bases between the germline ends. The V gene's germline CDR1 is SGHTA and CDR2 FQGNSA. Data came from immunoSEQ multiplex PCR; TCRdb stores just in-frame clones and leaves some out. The sample has about 11,000 clones, 75% to 80% seen once. The source material was CD4+ or CD8+ T cells sorted from blood, sampled in a trial of the OX40 agonist ivuxolimab. The sequence came from an adult with an advanced solid tumor such as melanoma, head and neck, liver or kidney cancer. The chain carries TRBV7-2 and TRBJ1-2; D not resolved. The CDR3 sequence is CASRPGPTGNYGYTF. DNA for the CDR3: TGTGCCAGCAGACCCGGACCTACGGGTAACTATGGCTACACCTTC.